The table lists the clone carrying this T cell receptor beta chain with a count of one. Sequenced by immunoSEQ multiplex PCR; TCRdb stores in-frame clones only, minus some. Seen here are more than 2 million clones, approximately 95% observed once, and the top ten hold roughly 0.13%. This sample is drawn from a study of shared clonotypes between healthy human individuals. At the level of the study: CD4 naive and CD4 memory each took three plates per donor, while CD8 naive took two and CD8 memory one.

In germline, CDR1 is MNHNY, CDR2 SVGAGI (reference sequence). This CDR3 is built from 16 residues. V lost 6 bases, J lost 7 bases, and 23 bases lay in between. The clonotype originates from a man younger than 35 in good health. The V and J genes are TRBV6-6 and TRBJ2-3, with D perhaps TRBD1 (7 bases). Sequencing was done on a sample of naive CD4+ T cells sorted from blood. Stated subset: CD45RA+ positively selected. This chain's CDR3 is CASRLPGGGKGNTQYF. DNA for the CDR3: TGTGCCAGCAGGCTACCTGGAGGGGGCAAGGGGAATACGCAGTATTTT.